This T cell receptor (beta chain) appears in the sequencing data of a study of human T cells and chemical hapten exposure. Specified time point: healthy volunteer bleed at 2 weeks. Unseparated into fractions, whole blood served as the source from which total RNA was extracted. Individual cDNA molecules had unique molecular identifiers attached to them by the library. TCRdb re-called the RACE reads through MiXCR, storing one row per CDR3 protein. The sample records some 50,000 distinct CDR3 sequences, 3.5% to 4.5% being singletons. This clonotype was detected ten times or more. CDR1 is LNHDA, CDR2 SQIVND, per germline (reference sequence). The CDR3 has 15 residues. V shed 5 bases and J shed 2 bases, with 13 bases lying between them.

The material sequenced was whole blood. This sequence was found in a female donor in good health. Some clones in this sample may be carry-over from other donors' samples. V is TRBV19 and J is TRBJ1-5; tentatively, D is TRBD1 (5 bases). CDR3 residues: CASSLAGVGNQPQHF. The CDR3 DNA reads TGTGCCAGTAGTCTGGCGGGGGTGGGCAATCAGCCCCAGCATTTT.